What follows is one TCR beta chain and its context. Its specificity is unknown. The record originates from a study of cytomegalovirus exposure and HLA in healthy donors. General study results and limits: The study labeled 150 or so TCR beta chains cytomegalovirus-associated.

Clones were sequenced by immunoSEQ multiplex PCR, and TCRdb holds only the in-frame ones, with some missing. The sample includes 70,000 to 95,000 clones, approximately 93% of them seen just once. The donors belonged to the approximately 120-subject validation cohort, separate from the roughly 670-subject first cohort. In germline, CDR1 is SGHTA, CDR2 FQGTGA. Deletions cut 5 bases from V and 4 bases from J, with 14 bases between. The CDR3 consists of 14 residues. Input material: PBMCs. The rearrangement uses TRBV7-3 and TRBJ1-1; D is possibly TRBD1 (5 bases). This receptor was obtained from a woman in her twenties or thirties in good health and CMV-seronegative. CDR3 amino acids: CASSMDTRGTEAFF. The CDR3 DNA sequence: TGTGCCAGCAGCATGGACACAAGAGGCACTGAAGCTTTCTTT. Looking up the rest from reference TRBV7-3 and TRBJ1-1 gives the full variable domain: GAGVSQTPSNKVTEKGKYVELRCDPISGHTALYWYRQSLGQGPEFLIYFQGTGAADDSGLPNDRFFAVRPEGSVSTLKIQRTERGDSAVYLCASSMDTRGTEAFFGQGTRLTVV.